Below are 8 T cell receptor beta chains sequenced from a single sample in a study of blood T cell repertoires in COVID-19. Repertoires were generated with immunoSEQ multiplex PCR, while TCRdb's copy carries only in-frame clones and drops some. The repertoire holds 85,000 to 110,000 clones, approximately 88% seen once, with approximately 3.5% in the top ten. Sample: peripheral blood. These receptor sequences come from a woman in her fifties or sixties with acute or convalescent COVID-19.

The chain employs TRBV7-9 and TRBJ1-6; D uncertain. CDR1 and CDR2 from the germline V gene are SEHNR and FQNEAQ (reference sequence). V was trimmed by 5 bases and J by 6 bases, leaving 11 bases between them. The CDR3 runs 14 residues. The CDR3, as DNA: TGTGCCAGCAGCAGGAATGCGGCTAATTCACCCCTCCACTTT. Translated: CASSRNAANSPLHF.

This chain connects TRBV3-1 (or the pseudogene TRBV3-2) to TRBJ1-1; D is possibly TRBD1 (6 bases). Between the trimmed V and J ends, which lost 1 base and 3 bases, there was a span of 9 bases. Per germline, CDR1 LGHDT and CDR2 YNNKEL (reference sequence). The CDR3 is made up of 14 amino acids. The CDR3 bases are TGTGCCAGCAGCCAAGTCCCAGGGGACACTGAAGCTTTCTTT. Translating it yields CASSQVPGDTEAFF.

CDR3 nucleotides: TGTGCCAGCAGTTACGCCCCGGGTAGCAATCAGCCCCAGCATTTT. Amino acids: CASSYAPGSNQPQHF. The rearrangement links TRBV6-5 to TRBJ1-5; unclear D gene. The CDR3 length is 15 residues. Germline CDR1 reads MNHEY; CDR2 reads SVGAGI. V dropped 2 bases and J dropped 0 bases, with 8 bases sitting between them.

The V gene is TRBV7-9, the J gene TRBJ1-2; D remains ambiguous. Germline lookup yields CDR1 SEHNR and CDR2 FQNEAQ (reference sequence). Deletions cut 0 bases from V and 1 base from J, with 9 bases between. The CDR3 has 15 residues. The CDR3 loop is CASSLARKINYGYTF. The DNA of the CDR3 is TGTGCCAGCAGCTTAGCGCGTAAAATTAACTATGGCTACACCTTC.

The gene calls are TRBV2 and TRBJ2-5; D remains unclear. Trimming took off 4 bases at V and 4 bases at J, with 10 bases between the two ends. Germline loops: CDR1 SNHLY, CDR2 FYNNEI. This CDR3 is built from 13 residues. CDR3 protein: CASSVRQAETQYF. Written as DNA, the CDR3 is TGTGCCAGCAGTGTCCGGCAGGCAGAGACCCAGTACTTC.

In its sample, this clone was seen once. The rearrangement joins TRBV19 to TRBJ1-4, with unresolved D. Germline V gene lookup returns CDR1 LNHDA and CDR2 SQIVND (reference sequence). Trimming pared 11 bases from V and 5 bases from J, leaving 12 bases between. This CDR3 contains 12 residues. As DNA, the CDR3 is TGTGCCGCCGCCGGGAGAAATGAAAAACTGTTTTTT. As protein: CAAAGRNEKLFF.

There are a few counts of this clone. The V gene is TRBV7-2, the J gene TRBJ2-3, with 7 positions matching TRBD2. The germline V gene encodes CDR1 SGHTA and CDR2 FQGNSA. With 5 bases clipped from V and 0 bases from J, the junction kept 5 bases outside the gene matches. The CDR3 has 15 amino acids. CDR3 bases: TGTGCCAGCAGCGGGAGGGCCCGGAGCACAGATACGCAGTATTTT. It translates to CASSGRARSTDTQYF.

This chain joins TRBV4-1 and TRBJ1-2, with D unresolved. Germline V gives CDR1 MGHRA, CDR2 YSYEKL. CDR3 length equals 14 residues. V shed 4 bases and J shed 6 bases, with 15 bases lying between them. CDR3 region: CASSPTSRFHGYTF. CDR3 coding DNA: TGCGCCAGCAGCCCCACGTCCCGGTTTCATGGCTACACCTTC.